The sequence of this T cell receptor (beta chain) was determined in a study of cytomegalovirus exposure and HLA in healthy donors. Study-level points and caveats: TCR sequences were mostly rare, though some public TCRs occurred in many donors. For presence/absence analyses, sequencing depth was assumed to be roughly uniform across donors. Apart from CMV serostatus, no immune exposure information was available.

Between the trimmed V and J ends, which lost 5 bases and 9 bases, there was a span of 8 bases. This CDR3 region has 11 residues. Germline V gene lookup returns CDR1 SGHTA and CDR2 FQGNSA. With regard to this clone: The antigen is undetermined.

The primer mix had 60 Vbeta and 13 Jbeta primers. Original data processing: Later analysis identified tens of millions of unique TCR beta chains, about 12 million shared. Only in-frame clones appear in the TCRdb table, and some are missing; sequencing was by immunoSEQ multiplex PCR. V and J calls plus clone size are reproduced from that table; the DNA served to infer D and trimming. The sample includes approximately 160,000 clones, over 70% of them seen just once. The V call is TRBV7-2, the J call TRBJ2-4; the D is unclear. What was sequenced was PBMCs. The receptor was derived from a woman in her 40s in good health and CMV-seropositive. CDR3 region: CASSPLVIQYF. The CDR3 DNA sequence: TGTGCCAGCAGCCCCCTCGTCATTCAGTACTTC.